The 13 T cell receptor beta chains reported below all come from one sample, sequenced in a study of cytomegalovirus exposure and HLA in healthy donors (TCRdb year 2017). The library came from the immunoSEQ multiplex PCR assay. Sourced from immuneACCESS, this table was stored by TCRdb with only in-frame sequences that have V and J called. A share of the clones is absent; for the studies checked, an unresolved V gene accounts for under half, and the remainder has no known explanation. The sample yields some 85,000 clones; about 95% were counted once. The ten most abundant clones make up approximately 1.3% of the sample. The sequenced sample was PBMCs. These TCRs come from a woman younger than 35 in good health and CMV-seronegative.

CDR3 sequence reads: CATQSGSVPDTQYF. The CDR3 coding sequence is TGTGCCACACAAAGCGGGAGCGTGCCAGATACGCAGTATTTT. V usage is TRBV6-6 and J usage is TRBJ2-3; 8 positions match TRBD2. CDR3 length equals 14 residues. Per the germline V gene, CDR1 is MNHNY and CDR2 is SVGAGI (reference sequence). With 10 bases clipped from V and 4 bases from J, the junction kept 10 bases outside the gene matches.

The chain recombines TRBV18 with TRBJ1-4, with D possibly matching TRBD1 (5 bases). Germline V CDR1 and CDR2: KGHSH, LQKENI. V was cut by 6 bases and J by 5 bases, with 10 bases left in between. The CDR3 is 13 residues long. The CDR3 reads CASSRGRNEKLFF. The CDR3 region has the DNA TGTGCCAGCTCGCGGGGGAGGAATGAAAAACTGTTTTTT.

The rearrangement joins TRBV9 to TRBJ2-7; 8 nucleotides match TRBD2. The CDR3 length is 15 residues. V dropped 0 bases and J dropped 4; count of bases not matched to a gene: 6. The germline V gene has CDR1 SGDLS and CDR2 YYNGEE. The DNA for the CDR3 is TGTGCCAGCAGCGTAGGGGTTAGCGGGGAATACGAGCAGTACTTC. It yields the protein CASSVGVSGEYEQYF.

CDR3 in DNA: TGTGCCAGCAGCCCACACCTGGGCACAGATACGCAGTATTTT. Encoded protein: CASSPHLGTDTQYF. The chain links TRBV7-9 to TRBJ2-3; unclear D gene. The V and J ends lost 5 bases and 1 base respectively, with 10 bases between them. The germline V gene has CDR1 SEHNR and CDR2 FQNEAQ (reference sequence). The CDR3 loop spans 14 amino acids.

In its sample, this clone was seen a few times. This rearrangement joins TRBV5-1 to TRBJ2-3; D not resolved. There are 12 residues in the CDR3. The V gene's germline CDR1 is SGHRS and CDR2 YFSETQ. V was trimmed by 0 bases and J by 6 bases, leaving 5 bases between them. CDR3 coding DNA: TGCGCCAGCAGCTTGGCTTCTGATACGCAGTATTTT. Its translation is CASSLASDTQYF.

The chain has TRBV12-2 and TRBJ1-4. TRBV12-2 is labeled a pseudogene. CDR3 length equals 14 residues. CDR3 nucleotide sequence: TGTGCAAGTCGCTTAGCTGAATACGGTGAAAAACTGTTTTTT. Translation gives CASRLAEYGEKLFF.

This chain joins TRBV6-5 and TRBJ1-1; tentatively, D is TRBD1 (6 bases). Between the trimmed V and J ends, which lost 5 bases and 2 bases, there was a span of 12 bases. Per germline, CDR1 MNHEY and CDR2 SVGAGI. This CDR3 has 14 residues. The CDR3, as DNA: TGTGCCAGCAGTGAACAGGGCCCCAACACTGAAGCTTTCTTT. It yields the protein CASSEQGPNTEAFF.

The chain uses TRBV11-2 and TRBJ1-2; 8 bases match TRBD1. The germline gives CDR1 SGHAT, CDR2 FQNNGV. CDR3 length: 14 residues. V lost 6 bases and J lost 2; bases outside the gene matches: 5. CDR3 residues: CASRQGAGNYGYTF. The CDR3 coding sequence is TGTGCCAGCAGGCAGGGGGCGGGGAACTATGGCTACACCTTC.

The chain employs TRBV18 and TRBJ2-1; no reliable D call. The length of the CDR3 is 14 residues. Trimming cost V 7 bases and J 2 bases, with 12 bases left between them. Germline CDR1 reads KGHSH; CDR2 reads LQKENI. The chain's CDR3 is CASFQGATYNEQFF. The CDR3 nucleotides are TGTGCCAGCTTCCAAGGAGCGACCTACAATGAGCAGTTCTTC.

The V call is TRBV25-1, the J call TRBJ1-2; D is uncertain. V dropped 3 bases and J dropped 7 bases, with 6 bases sitting between them. The CDR3 loop spans 11 amino acids. From germline, CDR1 is MGHDK and CDR2 SYGVNS. The CDR3 sequence: CASSDRVGYTF. CDR3 in DNA: TGTGCCAGCAGTGACCGCGTTGGCTACACCTTC.

V is TRBV19 and J is TRBJ2-1; D remains ambiguous. The CDR3 sequence is 13 residues long. With 3 bases removed from V and 6 bases from J, the gap between germline ends came to 9 bases. Germline V gene lookup returns CDR1 LNHDA and CDR2 SQIVND (reference sequence). The CDR3 reads CASSISSGNEQFF. The CDR3 DNA sequence: TGTGCCAGTAGTATTTCGTCGGGCAATGAGCAGTTCTTC.

This clone was counted a few times. The chain combines TRBV2 with TRBJ1-1; unclear D gene. CDR1 is SNHLY, CDR2 FYNNEI, per germline. The CDR3 extends over 11 amino acids. V was trimmed by 4 bases and J by 2 bases, leaving 2 bases between them. The CDR3 region has the DNA TGTGCCAGCAGTGCAAACACTGAAGCTTTCTTT. This translates into CASSANTEAFF.

The chain is built from TRBV29-1 and TRBJ2-7, with D perhaps TRBD2 (7 bases). The germline V gene has CDR1 SQVTM and CDR2 ANQGSEA. The CDR3 is 11 amino acids. Trimming pared 5 bases from V and 3 bases from J, leaving 8 bases between. The CDR3: CSVRGGYEQYF. The CDR3 coding sequence is TGCAGCGTTAGGGGGGGCTACGAGCAGTACTTC.